A single sample is the source of the 27 T cell receptor beta chains below, sequenced in a study of T cell changes during pregnancy in multiple sclerosis (dated by TCRdb to about 2019). Receptor libraries were prepared by the immunoSEQ multiplex PCR assay. The clones in this table, taken by TCRdb from immuneACCESS, are in-frame only. Not every clone is retained; where verified, under half of the shortfall comes from an unresolved V gene, and the cause of the rest is unknown. This sample gives about 53,000 clones in total; 85% to 95% of them show up just once. The ten largest clones represent under 0.65% of the sample. The sample here was CD4+ T cells from peripheral blood mononuclear cells, taken in the third trimester of pregnancy. The receptors stem from a female donor with multiple sclerosis, enrolled in a pregnancy study.

In DNA, the CDR3 is TGCGCCAGCAGCTTGGAAGGGAGAGATGGCTACACCTTC. Protein product: CASSLEGRDGYTF. This chain connects TRBV5-1 to TRBJ1-2; the D is unclear. This CDR3 spans 13 amino acids. Per germline, CDR1 SGHRS and CDR2 YFSETQ. The ends were cut back, 0 bases at V and 6 bases at J, with 9 bases in the middle. The full variable domain, rest sourced from reference TRBV5-1 and TRBJ1-2, is KAGVTQTPRYLIKTRGQQVTLSCSPISGHRSVSWYQQTPGQGLQFLFEYFSETQRNKGNFPGRFSGRQFSNSRSEMNVSTLELGDSALYLCASSLEGRDGYTFGSGTRLTVV.

V usage is TRBV11-2 and J usage is TRBJ1-1; D call uncertain. The CDR3 runs to 14 residues. Deletions cut 4 bases from V and 3 bases from J, with 12 bases between. The germline gives CDR1 SGHAT, CDR2 FQNNGV. In nucleotides, the CDR3 is TGTGCCAGCAGCTCGGCCCGGGGATACACTGAAGCTTTCTTT. It yields the protein CASSSARGYTEAFF.

This clone turned up a few times. The V gene is TRBV4-1, the J gene TRBJ1-5; possible D gene TRBD1, 5 bases. This CDR3 contains 16 residues. The germline V gene has CDR1 MGHRA and CDR2 YSYEKL. V was pared by 4 bases and J by 5 bases, with 18 bases between. CDR3: CASSLTPGGGYQPQHF. Here the CDR3 DNA reads TGCGCCAGCAGCCTCACCCCGGGGGGGGGTTATCAGCCCCAGCATTTT.

V gene TRBV2 combines with J gene TRBJ1-5, with TRBD1 matching 7 bases. Germline loops: CDR1 SNHLY, CDR2 FYNNEI. The J segment lost 4 bases and the V segment lost 6 bases, leaving 3 bases of the junction unmatched. The CDR3 extends over 13 amino acids. Here the CDR3 reads CASRGTENQPQHF. In DNA form, the CDR3 reads TGTGCCAGCAGGGGGACAGAAAATCAGCCCCAGCATTTT.

This chain connects TRBV7-2 to TRBJ2-1; 8 bases match TRBD1. This CDR3 is 14 amino acids long. The trim removed 5 bases at V and 8 bases at J, leaving 8 bases unmatched. Germline values: CDR1 SGHTA, CDR2 FQGNSA. The CDR3 loop is CASSHDRGYDEQFF. The CDR3 nucleotides are TGTGCCAGCAGCCACGACAGGGGTTACGATGAGCAGTTCTTC.

The chain recombines TRBV13 with TRBJ2-7; 7 bases match TRBD1. With V trimmed by 5 bases and J by 1 base, 8 bases remained unmatched. Germline V lookup: CDR1 PRHDT, CDR2 FYEKMQ (reference sequence). The CDR3 runs 15 residues. The CDR3 nucleotides read TGTGCCAGCAGCATAATGGGACAGCTATCCTACGAGCAGTACTTC. Residues: CASSIMGQLSYEQYF.

The chain combines TRBV7-2 with TRBJ2-6; no firm D call. The V and J ends lost 4 bases and 0 bases respectively, with 4 bases between them. Germline CDR1 and CDR2: SGHTA and FQGNSA. This CDR3 has 14 amino acids. This CDR3 reads CASSYSSGANVLTF. The CDR3 nucleotides are TGTGCCAGCAGCTATAGCTCTGGGGCCAACGTCCTGACTTTC.

The chain joins TRBV7-9 to TRBJ1-5; tentatively, D is TRBD1 (5 bases). Germline CDR1 is SEHNR and CDR2 is FQNEAQ (reference sequence). The CDR3 spans 14 residues. Trimming removed 1 base from V and 6 bases from J, with 10 bases in between. CDR3 sequence reads: CASSLETVSQPQHF. CDR3 DNA: TGTGCCAGCAGCTTAGAGACAGTGAGTCAGCCCCAGCATTTT.

The genes are TRBV19 and TRBJ2-1; weak D call: TRBD2 (5 bases). The CDR3 is 13 amino acids. Germline CDR1 and CDR2: LNHDA and SQIVND (reference sequence). V lost 3 bases and J lost 9, with 12 bases in between. The chain's CDR3 is CASSMVRAGEQFF. The CDR3 DNA reads TGTGCCAGTAGTATGGTGAGGGCTGGTGAGCAGTTCTTC.

The gene calls are TRBV5-8 and TRBJ1-2; 9 nucleotides align to TRBD1. This CDR3 is built from 17 residues. CDR1 SGHTS and CDR2 YDEGEE come from the germline V gene. V gave up 0 bases and J gave up 7 bases; unmatched junction bases: 13. Written as DNA, the CDR3 is TGTGCCAGCAGCTTGGAGGGGACAGGGACGACTGCGGGTGGCTACACCTTC. The encoded protein is CASSLEGTGTTAGGYTF.

This clone has a single count. This chain connects TRBV5-1 to TRBJ2-7; no reliable D call. The CDR3 spans 11 residues. Germline CDR1 is SGHRS and CDR2 is YFSETQ. The V gene lost 7 bases and the J gene lost 4 bases, with 9 bases spanning the gap. As DNA, the CDR3 is TGCGCCAGCTCCTCCCTTTACGAGCAGTACTTC. Its translation: CASSSLYEQYF.

The chain combines TRBV4-1 with TRBJ1-6, with a tentative D call TRBD1 (6 bases). V was pared by 0 bases and J by 1 base, with 10 bases between. The CDR3 contains 17 residues. Germline lookup yields CDR1 MGHRA and CDR2 YSYEKL. CDR3 sequence reads: CASSQDLGTSYNSPLHF. In DNA, the CDR3 is TGCGCCAGCAGCCAAGATTTGGGGACATCCTATAATTCACCCCTCCACTTT.

The chain is built from TRBV14 and TRBJ2-6, with unresolved D. Trimming removed 8 bases at V and 1 base at J, with 6 bases between. This CDR3 region has 13 residues. The germline CDR1 and CDR2 sequences are SGHDN and FVKESK. The CDR3 sequence: CASHRSGANVLTF. The CDR3 nucleotides read TGTGCCAGCCACCGGTCTGGGGCCAACGTCCTGACTTTC.

The rearrangement links TRBV7-6 to TRBJ1-1, with D unclear. The V end was cut by 7 bases, the J end by 5 bases, with 14 bases between. The germline CDR1 and CDR2 sequences are SGHVS and FNYEAQ. The CDR3 is 13 residues long. DNA of the CDR3: TGTGCCAGCACCAATCTACAGTGGACTGAAGCTTTCTTT. This gives the protein CASTNLQWTEAFF.

The rearrangement links TRBV5-1 to TRBJ1-2; TRBD1 might be the D (6 bases). Germline V gives CDR1 SGHRS, CDR2 YFSETQ. This CDR3 has 15 residues. The V end lost 6 bases, the J end lost 2 bases, and 17 bases lay between the germline ends. CDR3 sequence: CASKWTETSNYGYTF. CDR3 DNA: TGCGCCAGCAAGTGGACAGAAACGAGCAACTATGGCTACACCTTC.

This rearrangement joins TRBV4-1 to TRBJ1-1; a weak D match, TRBD1 (5 bases). The CDR3 totals 15 residues. V was trimmed by 1 base and J by 2 bases, leaving 11 bases between them. From germline, CDR1 is MGHRA and CDR2 YSYEKL. The CDR3 loop is CASSQVPDTNTEAFF. In nucleotides, the CDR3 is TGCGCCAGCAGCCAAGTACCGGACACCAACACTGAAGCTTTCTTT.

The chain carries TRBV5-1 and TRBJ1-5; 12 bases map to TRBD1. The J segment lost 4 bases and the V segment lost 4 bases, leaving 3 bases of the junction unmatched. The CDR3 runs 15 residues. Germline CDR1 and CDR2: SGHRS and YFSETQ. The CDR3 DNA reads TGCGCCAGCAGCAAGGGACAGGGGGCGAATCAGCCCCAGCATTTT. Translating gives CASSKGQGANQPQHF.

This sequence joins TRBV27 and TRBJ2-1; TRBD1 aligns across 12 bases. The CDR3 consists of 18 residues. Germline lookup yields CDR1 MNHEY and CDR2 SMNVEV (reference sequence). V shed 6 bases, J shed 2 bases, and the junction held 11 bases outside the gene matches. CDR3 nucleotides: TGTGCCAGCAGCGGGACAGGGGGCCAAGTGGGGACCTACAATGAGCAGTTCTTC. Its protein is CASSGTGGQVGTYNEQFF.

In DNA, the CDR3 is TGTGCCAGCTCACCAGGACAGGGAAGAGCTAACTATGGCTACACCTTC. Residues: CASSPGQGRANYGYTF. V is TRBV18 and J is TRBJ1-2; 8 nucleotides agree with TRBD1. CDR3 length: 16 amino acids. Germline loops: CDR1 KGHSH, CDR2 LQKENI. After removal of 2 bases from V and 0 bases from J, the junction contained 5 bases not matched to a gene.

The chain uses TRBV5-8 and TRBJ1-2; 8 bases align to TRBD1. Germline CDR1 and CDR2: SGHTS and YDEGEE. This CDR3 spans 13 amino acids. Unmatched junction bases numbered 6, after V lost 7 bases and J lost 4 bases. The CDR3 DNA sequence: TGTGCCAGCGAAAGACAGGGGACCTATGGCTACACCTTC. It translates to CASERQGTYGYTF. Filled out from reference TRBV5-8 and TRBJ1-2, the complete variable domain reads EAGVTQSPTHLIKTRGQQATLRCSPISGHTSVYWYQQALGLGLQFLLWYDEGEERNRGNFPPRFSGRQFPNYSSELNVNALELEDSALYLCASERQGTYGYTFGSGTRLTVV.

The gene calls are TRBV30 and TRBJ1-2; D might be TRBD1 (6 bases). The germline CDR1 and CDR2 sequences are GTSNPN and SVGIG (reference sequence). V was clipped by 4 bases and J by 0 bases, with 12 bases between them. CDR3 length: 14 residues. In DNA form, the CDR3 reads TGTGCCTGGACCGAGGGGGGGGCTAACTATGGCTACACCTTC. Encoded protein: CAWTEGGANYGYTF.

CDR3 in DNA: TGTGCTAGTGGTCCCAGCGGGGGCTCCTACAATGAGCAGTTCTTC. It yields the protein CASGPSGGSYNEQFF. The chain uses TRBV12-5 and TRBJ2-1, with 8 bases fitting TRBD2. The CDR3 runs 15 residues. Losses at the gene ends were 5 bases for V and 0 bases for J; bases not matched to a gene: 3. CDR1 LGHNT and CDR2 FRNRAP come from the germline V gene.

The genes are TRBV5-6 and TRBJ1-2; the D is unclear. The CDR3 extends over 13 amino acids. The germline CDR1 and CDR2 sequences are SGHDT and YYEEEE. Trimming stripped 0 bases from V and 4 bases from J, with 7 bases between. The CDR3 DNA is TGTGCCAGCAGCTTGGACAGCATCTATGGCTACACCTTC. Translation: CASSLDSIYGYTF.

This chain joins TRBV27 and TRBJ1-4; TRBD1 matches at 8 bases. The CDR3 loop spans 14 amino acids. Germline-derived CDR1 and CDR2 are MNHEY and SMNVEV (reference sequence). The ends lost 6 bases at V and 4 bases at J; junction bases unmatched: 4. The CDR3 DNA sequence: TGTGCCAGCAGGATGACAGGGGATAATGAAAAACTGTTTTTT. Translating gives CASRMTGDNEKLFF.

V usage is TRBV4-2 and J usage is TRBJ1-3, with D possibly being TRBD1 (5 bases). Trimming left V 6 bases short and J 6 bases short, with 18 bases between. The CDR3 is 15 amino acids. Germline values: CDR1 LGHNA, CDR2 YNFKEQ. CDR3 amino acids: CASSPGLSLENTIYF. The CDR3 region has the DNA TGTGCCAGCAGTCCGGGACTCTCCTTAGAAAACACCATATATTTT.

The table lists this clone with a count of one. The genes are TRBV18 and TRBJ2-3, with 8 bases aligning to TRBD1. The CDR3 runs to 14 residues. V was pared by 3 bases and J by 5 bases, with 4 bases of the junction left unmatched. Germline-derived CDR1 and CDR2 are KGHSH and LQKENI. The CDR3: CASSPDRGGDTQYF. In DNA form, the CDR3 reads TGTGCCAGCTCACCCGACAGGGGAGGAGATACGCAGTATTTT.

V gene TRBV18 combines with J gene TRBJ2-5; 7 nucleotides agree with TRBD2. CDR3 length equals 15 residues. With V trimmed by 2 bases and J by 5 bases, 8 bases remained unmatched. The germline V gene has CDR1 KGHSH and CDR2 LQKENI. CDR3 region: CASSPEGGVRETQYF. The CDR3 coding sequence is TGTGCCAGCTCACCAGAGGGAGGGGTTCGGGAGACCCAGTACTTC.